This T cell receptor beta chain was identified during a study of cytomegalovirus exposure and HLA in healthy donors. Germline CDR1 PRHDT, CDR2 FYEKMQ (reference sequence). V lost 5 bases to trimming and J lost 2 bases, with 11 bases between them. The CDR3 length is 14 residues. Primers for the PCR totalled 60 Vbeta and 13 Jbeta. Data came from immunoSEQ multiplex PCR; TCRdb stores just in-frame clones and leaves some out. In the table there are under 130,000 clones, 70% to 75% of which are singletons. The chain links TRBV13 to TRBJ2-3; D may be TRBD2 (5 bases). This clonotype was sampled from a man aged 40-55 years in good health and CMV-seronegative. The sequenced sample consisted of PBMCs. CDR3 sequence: CASSVGIPTDTQYF. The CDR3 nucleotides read TGTGCCAGCAGCGTCGGGATCCCCACAGATACGCAGTATTTT.